A single sample gave rise to the 8 T cell receptor beta chains below, sequenced in a study of T cells in Graves' hyperthyroidism and ophthalmopathy. The CDR3 regions of TCR beta were amplified from RNA transcripts. HTBI primers were used for first-round RT-PCR of the TCR CDR3. TCRdb passed the multiplex PCR reads through MiXCR, listing each CDR3 protein once. The sample consists of 730,000 or so distinct CDR3 sequences, approximately 19% of them appearing once. The sequenced sample consisted of blood. Receptors originate from a woman aged 50 to 60 with Graves' hyperthyroidism that later progressed to Graves' ophthalmopathy.

The V call is TRBV9, the J call TRBJ1-4; D not certain. CDR3 length equals 12 residues. The V end lost 5 bases, the J end lost 6 bases, and 8 bases lay between the germline ends. CDR1 and CDR2 (germline): SGDLS, YYNGEE. Here the CDR3 DNA reads TGTGCCAGCAGTCGGACGGATGAAAAACTGTTTTTT. Its translation is CASSRTDEKLFF. The full variable domain, in which reference TRBV9 and TRBJ1-4 provide the parts outside the CDR3, is DSGVTQTPKHLITATGQRVTLRCSPRSGDLSVYWYQQSLDQGLQFLIQYYNGEERAKGNILERFSAQQFPDLHSELNLSSLELGDSALYFCASSRTDEKLFFGSGTQLSVL.

The CDR3 loop reads CASSKSRDSNQPQHF. CDR3 nucleotides: TGTGCCAGCAGTAAGTCCCGAGATAGCAATCAGCCCCAGCATTTT. The chain employs TRBV6-1 and TRBJ1-5; D unresolved. V shed 5 bases and J shed 0 bases, with 11 bases lying between them. The CDR3 has 15 residues. CDR1 and CDR2 (germline): MNHNS, SASEGT.

The chain recombines TRBV4-1 with TRBJ2-1; the D is unclear. V was shortened by 4 bases and J by 3 bases, with 16 bases between the two germline ends. This CDR3 contains 16 residues. Germline loops: CDR1 MGHRA, CDR2 YSYEKL. Here the CDR3 reads CASSPLNLVSYNEQFF. Written as DNA, the CDR3 is TGCGCCAGCAGCCCCCTTAACCTGGTCAGCTACAATGAGCAGTTCTTC.

Only a few counts were recorded for this clonotype. The J gene is TRBJ2-2, the V gene TRBV27; tentatively, D is TRBD1 (5 bases). V was clipped by 3 bases and J by 5 bases, with 13 bases between them. The CDR3 totals 15 residues. CDR1 and CDR2 from the germline V gene are MNHEY and SMNVEV (reference sequence). The CDR3 coding sequence is TGTGCCAGCAGTTTTCAAGGGGCGAGAACCGGGGAGCTGTTTTTT. Amino acid sequence: CASSFQGARTGELFF.

In this sample, this clonotype turned up many times. The chain employs TRBV7-9 and TRBJ1-1; the D is unclear. CDR1 and CDR2 from the germline V gene are SEHNR and FQNEAQ (reference sequence). The CDR3 spans 13 residues. Trimming left V 5 bases short and J 7 bases short, with 14 bases between. CDR3 in amino acids: CASSRTLANEAFF. The CDR3, as DNA: TGTGCCAGCAGCCGCACGCTGGCGAATGAAGCTTTCTTT.

This clonotype was counted many times. The CDR3 DNA is TGCAGTGCTCCTGACAGGGGAGGGCAGCCCCAGCATTTT. Its translation: CSAPDRGGQPQHF. The chain links TRBV20-1 to TRBJ1-5; TRBD1 matches at 8 bases. V dropped 5 bases and J dropped 7; count of bases not matched to a gene: 7. This CDR3 spans 13 amino acids. Germline CDR1 reads DFQATT; CDR2 reads SNEGSKA (reference sequence).

The V and J genes are TRBV19 and TRBJ1-6; 7 nucleotides align to TRBD1. The trim removed 9 bases at V and 3 bases at J, leaving 5 bases unmatched. The CDR3 sequence is 14 residues long. In germline, CDR1 is LNHDA, CDR2 SQIVND (reference sequence). CDR3 amino acids: CASRWDSYNSPLHF. In DNA form, the CDR3 reads TGTGCCAGCCGGTGGGACAGCTATAATTCACCCCTCCACTTT. Combining the CDR3 with reference TRBV19 and TRBJ1-6 gives the whole variable domain DGGITQSPKYLFRKEGQNVTLSCEQNLNHDAMYWYRQDPGQGLRLIYYSQIVNDFQKGDIAEGYSVSREKKESFPLTVTSAQKNPTAFYLCASRWDSYNSPLHFGNGTRLTVT.

A remark on this clonotype: Germline and junction disagree at one end, which may indicate a read error. The CDR3 nucleotides read TGTGCCAGCAGTTACTCAGCGGGGGGGTGGAATGGGCAGTTCTTC. Translation gives CASSYSAGGWNGQFF. The chain couples TRBV6-2 or TRBV6-3 to TRBJ2-1; 10 bases agree with TRBD2. This CDR3 has 15 amino acids. Germline V gene lookup returns CDR1 MNHEY and CDR2 SVGEGT.